This T cell receptor (beta chain) comes out of a study of blood T cell repertoires in COVID-19. Trimming pared 5 bases from V and 0 bases from J, leaving 13 bases between. This CDR3 is 15 amino acids long. The germline CDR1 and CDR2 sequences are MNHEY and SVGAGI. The repertoire was sequenced with immunoSEQ multiplex PCR; TCRdb's copy has only in-frame clones and lacks some. The sample lists over 200,000 clones; 88% were seen once. The sample consisted of peripheral blood. The chain combines TRBV6-5 with TRBJ1-1, with D uncertain. The sequence derives from a woman in her sixties or seventies with acute or convalescent COVID-19. The DNA for the CDR3 is TGTGCCAGCAGTAACCTAATAACTTTGAACACTGAAGCTTTCTTT. It translates to CASSNLITLNTEAFF.